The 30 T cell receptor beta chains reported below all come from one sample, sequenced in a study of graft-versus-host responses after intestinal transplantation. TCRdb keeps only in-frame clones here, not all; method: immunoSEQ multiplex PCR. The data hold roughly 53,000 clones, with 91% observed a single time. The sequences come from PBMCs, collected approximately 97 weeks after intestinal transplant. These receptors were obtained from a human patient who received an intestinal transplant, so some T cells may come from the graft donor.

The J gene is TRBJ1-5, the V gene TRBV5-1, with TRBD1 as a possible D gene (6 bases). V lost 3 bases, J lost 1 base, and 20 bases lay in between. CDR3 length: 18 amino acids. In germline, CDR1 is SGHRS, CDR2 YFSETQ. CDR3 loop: CASSSLNGQNVSNQPQHF. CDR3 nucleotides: TGCGCCAGCAGCTCGCTGAACGGACAGAACGTAAGCAATCAGCCCCAGCATTTT.

Here the CDR3 reads CASSMGTVPYQETQYF. In DNA form, the CDR3 reads TGTGCCAGTAGTATGGGGACGGTCCCGTACCAAGAGACCCAGTACTTC. The V call is TRBV19, the J call TRBJ2-5; the D call may be TRBD1 or TRBD2 (5 bases each). From germline, CDR1 is LNHDA and CDR2 SQIVND (reference sequence). V lost 3 bases and J lost 0, with 14 bases in between. The CDR3 is 16 residues long.

The CDR3 here is CASSFSSGGSYEQYF. CDR3 bases: TGCGCCAGCAGCTTCTCTAGCGGGGGTTCCTACGAGCAGTACTTC. This sequence joins TRBV5-1 and TRBJ2-5; TRBD2 matches 10 bases. The last part of the DNA fits TRBJ2-7 better; the J call may be wrong. From germline, CDR1 is SGHRS and CDR2 YFSETQ. The CDR3 length is 15 residues.

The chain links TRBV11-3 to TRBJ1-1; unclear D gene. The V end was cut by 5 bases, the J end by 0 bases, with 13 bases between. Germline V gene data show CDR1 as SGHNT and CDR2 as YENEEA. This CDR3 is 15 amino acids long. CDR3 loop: CASSLTASMNTEAFF. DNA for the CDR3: TGTGCCAGCAGCCTAACAGCCAGCATGAACACTGAAGCTTTCTTT.

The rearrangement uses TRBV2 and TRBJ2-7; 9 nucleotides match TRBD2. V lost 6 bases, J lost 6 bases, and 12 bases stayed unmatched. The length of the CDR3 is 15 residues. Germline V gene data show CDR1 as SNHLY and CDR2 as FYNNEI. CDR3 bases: TGTGCCAGCAGAGCCCTGGCGGGGGGGCCTGGCGAGCAGTACTTC. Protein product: CASRALAGGPGEQYF.

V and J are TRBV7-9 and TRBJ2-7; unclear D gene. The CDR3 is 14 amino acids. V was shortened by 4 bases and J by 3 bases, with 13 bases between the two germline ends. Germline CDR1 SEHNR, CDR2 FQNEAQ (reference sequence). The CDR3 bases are TGTGCCAGCAGCTCGACCGCTAGTAACTACGAGCAGTACTTC. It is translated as CASSSTASNYEQYF.

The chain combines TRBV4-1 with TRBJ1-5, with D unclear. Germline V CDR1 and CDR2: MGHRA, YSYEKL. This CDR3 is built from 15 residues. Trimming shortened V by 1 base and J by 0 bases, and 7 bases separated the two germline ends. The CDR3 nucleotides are TGCGCCAGCAGCCAAGCTCCAGGTAGCAATCAGCCCCAGCATTTT. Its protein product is CASSQAPGSNQPQHF.

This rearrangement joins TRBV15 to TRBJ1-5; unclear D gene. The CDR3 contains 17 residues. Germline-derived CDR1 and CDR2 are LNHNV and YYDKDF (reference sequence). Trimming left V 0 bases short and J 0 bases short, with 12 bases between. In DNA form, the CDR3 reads TGTGCCACCAGCAGAGATCCTCGGAGGTTTAGCAATCAGCCCCAGCATTTT. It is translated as CATSRDPRRFSNQPQHF.

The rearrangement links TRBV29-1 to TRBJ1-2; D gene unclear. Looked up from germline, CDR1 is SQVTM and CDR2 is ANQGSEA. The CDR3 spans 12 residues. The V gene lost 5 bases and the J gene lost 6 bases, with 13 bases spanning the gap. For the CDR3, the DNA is TGCAGCGTTTGGAGACACCCTAATGGCTACACCTTC. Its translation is CSVWRHPNGYTF. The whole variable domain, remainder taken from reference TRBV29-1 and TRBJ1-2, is SAVISQKPSRDICQRGTSLTIQCQVDSQVTMMFWYRQQPGQSLTLIATANQGSEATYESGFVIDKFPISRPNLTFSTLTVSNMSPEDSSIYLCSVWRHPNGYTFGSGTRLTVV.

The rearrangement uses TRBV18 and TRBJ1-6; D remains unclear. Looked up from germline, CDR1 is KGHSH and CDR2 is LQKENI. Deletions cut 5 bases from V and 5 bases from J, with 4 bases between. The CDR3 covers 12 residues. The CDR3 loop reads CASSDDNSPLHF. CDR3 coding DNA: TGTGCCAGCTCAGACGATAATTCACCCCTCCACTTT.

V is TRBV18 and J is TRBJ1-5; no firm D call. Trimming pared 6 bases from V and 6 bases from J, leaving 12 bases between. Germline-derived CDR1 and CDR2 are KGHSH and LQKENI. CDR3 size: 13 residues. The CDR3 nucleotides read TGTGCCAGCTCCATTTCCCTGCGTCAGCCCCAGCATTTT. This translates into CASSISLRQPQHF.

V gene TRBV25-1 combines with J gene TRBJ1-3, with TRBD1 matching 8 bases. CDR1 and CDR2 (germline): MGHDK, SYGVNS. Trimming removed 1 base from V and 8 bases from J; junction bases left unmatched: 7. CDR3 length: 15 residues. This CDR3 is CASSESGTGGHTIYF. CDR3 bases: TGTGCCAGCAGTGAATCCGGGACAGGCGGCCACACCATATATTTT.

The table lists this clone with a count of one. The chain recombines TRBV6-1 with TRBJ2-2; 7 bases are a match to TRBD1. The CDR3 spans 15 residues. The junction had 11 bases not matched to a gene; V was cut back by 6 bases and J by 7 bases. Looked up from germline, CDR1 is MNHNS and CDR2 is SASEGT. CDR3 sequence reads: CASSSRQGVIGELFF. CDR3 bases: TGTGCCAGCAGCTCACGGCAGGGGGTGATCGGGGAGCTGTTTTTT.

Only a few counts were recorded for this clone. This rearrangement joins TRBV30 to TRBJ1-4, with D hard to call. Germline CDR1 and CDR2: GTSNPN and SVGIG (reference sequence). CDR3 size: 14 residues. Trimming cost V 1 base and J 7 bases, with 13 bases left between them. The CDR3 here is CAWSGFPLPEKLFF. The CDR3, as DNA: TGTGCCTGGAGTGGGTTTCCTCTCCCTGAAAAACTGTTTTTT.

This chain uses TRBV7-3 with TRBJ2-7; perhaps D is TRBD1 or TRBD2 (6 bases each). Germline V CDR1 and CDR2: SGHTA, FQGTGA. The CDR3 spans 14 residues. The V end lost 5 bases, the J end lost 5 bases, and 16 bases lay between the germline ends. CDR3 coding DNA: TGTGCCAGCAGCCCAATGGGGGGCTCGGACGAGCAGTACTTC. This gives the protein CASSPMGGSDEQYF.

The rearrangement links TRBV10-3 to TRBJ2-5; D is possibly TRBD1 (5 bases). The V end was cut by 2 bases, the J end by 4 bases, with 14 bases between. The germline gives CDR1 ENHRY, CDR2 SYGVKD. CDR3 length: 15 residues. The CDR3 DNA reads TGTGCCATCAGTGAGGGACAACCCACAACAGAGACCCAGTACTTC. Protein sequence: CAISEGQPTTETQYF.

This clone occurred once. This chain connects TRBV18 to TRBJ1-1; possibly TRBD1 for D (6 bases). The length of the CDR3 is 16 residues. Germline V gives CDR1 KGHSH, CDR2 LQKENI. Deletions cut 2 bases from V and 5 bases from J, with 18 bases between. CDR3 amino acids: CASSPSSYTGKTEAFF. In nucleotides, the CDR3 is TGTGCCAGCTCACCAAGCAGCTACACAGGGAAGACTGAAGCTTTCTTT.

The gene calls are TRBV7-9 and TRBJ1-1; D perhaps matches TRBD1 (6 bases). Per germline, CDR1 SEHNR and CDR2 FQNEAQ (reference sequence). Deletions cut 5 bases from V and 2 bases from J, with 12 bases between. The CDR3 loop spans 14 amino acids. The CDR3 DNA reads TGTGCCAGCAGCCCAGGACAGCTCAACACTGAAGCTTTCTTT. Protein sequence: CASSPGQLNTEAFF.

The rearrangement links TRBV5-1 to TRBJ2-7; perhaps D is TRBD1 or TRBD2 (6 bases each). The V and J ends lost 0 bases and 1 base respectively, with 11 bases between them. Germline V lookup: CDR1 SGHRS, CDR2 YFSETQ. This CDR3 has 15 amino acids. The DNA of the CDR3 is TGCGCCAGCAGCTTGGGCAGGGGACTTTCCTACGAGCAGTACTTC. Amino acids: CASSLGRGLSYEQYF. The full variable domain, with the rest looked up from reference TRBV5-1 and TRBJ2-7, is KAGVTQTPRYLIKTRGQQVTLSCSPISGHRSVSWYQQTPGQGLQFLFEYFSETQRNKGNFPGRFSGRQFSNSRSEMNVSTLELGDSALYLCASSLGRGLSYEQYFGPGTRLTVT.

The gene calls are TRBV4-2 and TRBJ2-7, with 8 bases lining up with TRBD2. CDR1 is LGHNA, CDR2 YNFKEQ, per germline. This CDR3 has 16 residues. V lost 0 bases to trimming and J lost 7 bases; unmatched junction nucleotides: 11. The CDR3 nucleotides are TGTGCCAGCAGCCAAGATTTCGGGGGGGGTTTGAGGGAGCAGTACTTC. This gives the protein CASSQDFGGGLREQYF.

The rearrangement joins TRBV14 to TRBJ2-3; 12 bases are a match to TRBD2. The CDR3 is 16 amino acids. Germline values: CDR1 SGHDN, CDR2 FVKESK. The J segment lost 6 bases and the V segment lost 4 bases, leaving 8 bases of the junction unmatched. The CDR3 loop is CASSPQTSGGWDTQYF. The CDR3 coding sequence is TGTGCCAGCAGCCCCCAGACTAGCGGGGGATGGGATACGCAGTATTTT.

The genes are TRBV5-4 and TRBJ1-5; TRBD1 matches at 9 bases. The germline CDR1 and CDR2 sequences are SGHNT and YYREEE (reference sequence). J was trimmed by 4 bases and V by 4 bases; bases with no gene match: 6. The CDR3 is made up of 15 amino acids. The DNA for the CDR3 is TGTGCCAGCAGCGCCGGGACAGGGCATAATCAGCCCCAGCATTTT. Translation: CASSAGTGHNQPQHF.

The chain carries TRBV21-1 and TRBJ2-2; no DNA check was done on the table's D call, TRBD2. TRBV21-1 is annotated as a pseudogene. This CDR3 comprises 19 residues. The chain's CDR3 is CASSMPGLAGGWSTGELFF. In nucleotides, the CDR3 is TGTGCCAGCAGTATGCCGGGACTAGCGGGAGGCTGGTCAACCGGGGAGCTGTTTTTT.

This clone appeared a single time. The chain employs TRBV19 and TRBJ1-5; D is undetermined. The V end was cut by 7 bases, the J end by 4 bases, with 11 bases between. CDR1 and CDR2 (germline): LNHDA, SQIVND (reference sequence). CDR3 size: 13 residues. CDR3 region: CASTGSLNQPQHF. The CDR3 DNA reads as TGTGCCAGTACGGGCAGTTTGAATCAGCCCCAGCATTTT.

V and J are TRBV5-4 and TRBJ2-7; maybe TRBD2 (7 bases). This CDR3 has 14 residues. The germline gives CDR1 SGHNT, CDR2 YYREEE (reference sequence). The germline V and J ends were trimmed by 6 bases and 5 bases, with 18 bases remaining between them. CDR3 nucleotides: TGTGCCAGCAAGGAGAGGGGGGGATTCGACGAGCAGTACTTC. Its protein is CASKERGGFDEQYF.

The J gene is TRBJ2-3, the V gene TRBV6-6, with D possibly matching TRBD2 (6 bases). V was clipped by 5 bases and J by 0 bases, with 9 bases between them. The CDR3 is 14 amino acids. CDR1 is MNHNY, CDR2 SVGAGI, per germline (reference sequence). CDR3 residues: CASSQTSSTDTQYF. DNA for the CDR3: TGTGCCAGCAGTCAGACTAGTAGCACAGATACGCAGTATTTT.

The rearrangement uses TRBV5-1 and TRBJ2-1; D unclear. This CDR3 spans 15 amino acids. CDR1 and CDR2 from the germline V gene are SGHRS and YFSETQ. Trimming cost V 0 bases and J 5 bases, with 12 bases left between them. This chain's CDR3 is CASSLEPLGNNEQFF. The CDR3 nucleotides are TGCGCCAGCAGCTTGGAGCCTTTGGGGAACAATGAGCAGTTCTTC. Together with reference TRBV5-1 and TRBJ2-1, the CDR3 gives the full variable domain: KAGVTQTPRYLIKTRGQQVTLSCSPISGHRSVSWYQQTPGQGLQFLFEYFSETQRNKGNFPGRFSGRQFSNSRSEMNVSTLELGDSALYLCASSLEPLGNNEQFFGPGTRLTVL.

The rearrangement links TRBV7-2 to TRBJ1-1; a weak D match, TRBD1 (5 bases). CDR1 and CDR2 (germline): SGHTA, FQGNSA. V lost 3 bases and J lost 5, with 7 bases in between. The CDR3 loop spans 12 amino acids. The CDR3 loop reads CASSLGRTEAFF. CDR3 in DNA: TGTGCCAGCAGCTTGGGGCGGACTGAAGCTTTCTTT.

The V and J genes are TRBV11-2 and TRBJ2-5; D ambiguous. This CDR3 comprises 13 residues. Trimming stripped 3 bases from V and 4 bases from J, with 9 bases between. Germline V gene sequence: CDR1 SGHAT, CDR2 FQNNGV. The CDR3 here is CASSLLGRETQYF. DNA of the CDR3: TGTGCCAGCAGCTTGTTGGGTAGAGAGACCCAGTACTTC.

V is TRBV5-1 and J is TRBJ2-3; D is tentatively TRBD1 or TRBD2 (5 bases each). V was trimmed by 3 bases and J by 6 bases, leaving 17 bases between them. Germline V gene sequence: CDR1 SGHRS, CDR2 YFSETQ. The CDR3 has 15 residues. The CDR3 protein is CASSSTGTLQDTQYF. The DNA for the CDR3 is TGCGCCAGCAGCTCCACCGGGACCTTACAGGATACGCAGTATTTT.